This record looks at one TCR beta chain sequence and its context. The data were taken from a study of blood T cell repertoires in COVID-19. Across the study: The United States, Italy and Spain were the sources of the acute and convalescent COVID-19 samples. Nucleic acid was either cDNA or gDNA, and it came from T cells, B-cell-depleted T cells, or PBMCs.

V was pared by 3 bases and J by 5 bases, with 14 bases between. This CDR3 has 14 residues. Germline CDR1 SGHRS, CDR2 YFSETQ. As handled by the study authors: Estimation of nucleated cell counts was performed using reference gene primer amplification. TCRdb's table, derived via immunoSEQ multiplex PCR, lists solely in-frame clones and lacks some. That table supplies the V and J calls and clone size; D and trimming were determined from the DNA. The sample has over 100,000 clones, over 70% seen once; the top ten hold about 4.7%. The rearrangement uses TRBV5-1 and TRBJ2-5; D is possibly TRBD2 (6 bases). Sample: peripheral blood. The receptor was isolated from a human donor in a cohort sampled during active or convalescent COVID-19. CDR3 residues: CASSSTGGGETQYF. Written as DNA, the CDR3 is TGCGCCAGCAGCTCAACGGGTGGGGGGGAGACCCAGTACTTC.